This T cell receptor beta chain was captured by sequencing in a study of T-cell memory formation after mild COVID-19. Study as a whole: Largely, the TCR clusters proved donor specific.

Constant-segment primers served in 5'RACE that generated TCR alpha and TCR beta cDNA libraries bearing sample barcodes and UMIs. TCRdb called the 5' RACE reads again in MiXCR, with one record for every CDR3 protein. The sample contains roughly 200,000 distinct CDR3 sequences, more than 15% of which appear only once. CDR1 is SGDLS and CDR2 is YYNGEE in the germline V gene. The CDR3 runs 17 residues. The junction had 9 bases not matched to a gene; V was cut back by 4 bases and J by 0 bases. General observations from the study: Pre-infection memory showed some responding clones, and this suggested that cross-reactive memory joined. Largely, contracting CD4+ clones fell within CM and EM, and contracting CD8+ clones within EMRA.

Regarding this clonotype: Its antigen remains unidentified.

The J gene is TRBJ2-2, the V gene TRBV9, with 7 bases that match TRBD1. Sequencing input: PBMCs or a T cell subset sorted from them (not recorded which). The TCR originated in an adult woman who had mild COVID-19 (a few samples of this study predate the infection). Cell type and time point are not known. CDR3 amino acids: CASSSRQGWANTGELFF. The CDR3 DNA reads as TGTGCCAGCAGCAGTCGACAGGGCTGGGCGAACACCGGGGAGCTGTTTTTT.